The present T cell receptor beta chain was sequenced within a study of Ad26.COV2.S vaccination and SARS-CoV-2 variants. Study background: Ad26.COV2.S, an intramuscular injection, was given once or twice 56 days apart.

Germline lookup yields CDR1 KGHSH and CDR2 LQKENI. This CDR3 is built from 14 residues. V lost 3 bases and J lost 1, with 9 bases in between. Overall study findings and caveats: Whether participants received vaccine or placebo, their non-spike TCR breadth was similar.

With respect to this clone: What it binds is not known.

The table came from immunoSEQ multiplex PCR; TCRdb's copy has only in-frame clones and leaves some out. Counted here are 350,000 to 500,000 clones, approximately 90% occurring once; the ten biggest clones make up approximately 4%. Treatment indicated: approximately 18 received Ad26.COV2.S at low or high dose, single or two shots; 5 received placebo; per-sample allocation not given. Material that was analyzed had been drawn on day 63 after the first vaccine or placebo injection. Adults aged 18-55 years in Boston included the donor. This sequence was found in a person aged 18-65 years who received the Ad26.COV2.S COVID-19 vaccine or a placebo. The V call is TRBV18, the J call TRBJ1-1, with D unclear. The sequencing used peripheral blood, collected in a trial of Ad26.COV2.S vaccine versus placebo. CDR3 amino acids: CASSPAEKNTEAFF. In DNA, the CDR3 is TGTGCCAGCTCACCCGCAGAGAAGAACACTGAAGCTTTCTTT.